Listed below are T cell receptor beta chains from one sample, sequenced in a study of identifying expanded T cells in peripheral blood. Clones were read by immunoSEQ multiplex PCR, and TCRdb kept only the in-frame ones, dropping some. The repertoire consists of about 130,000 clones, with approximately 86% occurring once and the leading ten covering around 8.4%. Sequencing was performed on blood. The receptors derive from a person between 18 and 75 years old in good health. Each CDR3 is given without its conserved first and last residue. Clone size, where shown, is once, few, many, or a class for clones that have expanded.

V: TRBV5-1; size: .; CDR3: ASSTSGRIPYNEQF
V: TRBV7-3; size: .; CDR3: ASSLGFRGTSTDTQY
V: TRBV30; size: .; CDR3: AWSVIGSGLGYT
V: TRBV5-8; size: .; CDR3: ASSSGAGNTIY
V: TRBV9; size: .; CDR3: ASSPGDGSYSNQPQH
V: TRBV25-1; size: .; CDR3: ASSLPGGLADTQY
V: TRBV6-1; size: .; CDR3: ASGYGQHSGNTIY
V: TRBV29-1; size: .; CDR3: SVEDQHSGNTIY
V: TRBV7-2; size: many; CDR3: ASSRGQGNYGYT
V: TRBV10-3; size: .; CDR3: AISEVRSVSSTEAF
V: TRBV18; size: .; CDR3: ASSPPVAGADTQY
V: TRBV5-1; size: .; CDR3: ASSLSLTGGANYGYT
V: TRBV9; size: .; CDR3: ASSAIIGGEGYT
V: TRBV19; size: .; CDR3: ASSIGHLSVSGANVLT
V: TRBV2; size: .; CDR3: ASTRGRATQY
V: TRBV21-1; size: .; CDR3: ASSKRGRWTRSNQPQH
V: TRBV9; size: once; CDR3: ASSARGRGTEETQY
V: TRBV7-2; size: .; CDR3: ASSTGLAGGAYEQY
V: TRBV6-5; size: .; CDR3: ASSRTGTYHEKLF
V: TRBV29-1; size: .; CDR3: SVAGLAGAEQF
V: TRBV20-1; size: .; CDR3: SAVRGNEQY
V: TRBV7-2; size: .; CDR3: ASSPLRGGIYTQY
V: TRBV2; size: .; CDR3: ASLSGTTPDTQY
V: TRBV6-5; size: once; CDR3: ASSRYAGEQY
V: TRBV30; size: .; CDR3: AWSVQASMNTEAF
V: TRBV19; size: once; CDR3: ASSILGGSIYHNEQF
V: TRBV4-1; size: medium-sized; CDR3: ASSQSEEAF
V: TRBV2; size: .; CDR3: ASSDNTGRGQPQH
V: TRBV28; size: .; CDR3: ASSALGQGLEREGKETQY
V: TRBV9; size: .; CDR3: ASSVGLRGNTDTQY
V: TRBV7-3; size: .; CDR3: ASSLSGGNYEQY
V: TRBV28; size: .; CDR3: ASGVSYEQY
V: TRBV30; size: .; CDR3: AWSVKGRGANTGELF